This entry lists 23 T cell receptor beta chains sequenced from one sample in a study of cytomegalovirus exposure and HLA in healthy donors. In the PCR, 60 Vbeta and 13 Jbeta primers were used. Method: immunoSEQ multiplex PCR; TCRdb's copy keeps in-frame clones and lacks some. The sample consists of 80,000 to 100,000 clones, over 70% of them appearing once. Sequenced sample: PBMCs. The source of these receptors is a man aged 50-59 years in good health and CMV-seropositive.

The V and J genes are TRBV7-6 and TRBJ2-5, with 7 nucleotides matching TRBD1. The J call may be in error: the DNA end matches TRBJ2-7 better. Germline-derived CDR1 and CDR2 are SGHVS and FNYEAQ. The CDR3 consists of 14 residues. CDR3 sequence reads: CASSIDRASYEQYF. CDR3 nucleotide sequence: TGTGCCAGCAGCATTGACAGGGCATCCTACGAGCAGTACTTC.

This clone came up a few times. The rearrangement joins TRBV4-1 to TRBJ1-4; D uncertain. Between the trimmed V and J ends, which lost 1 base and 8 bases, there was a span of 17 bases. Looked up from germline, CDR1 is MGHRA and CDR2 is YSYEKL. The CDR3 totals 16 residues. The CDR3 nucleotides are TGCGCCAGCAGCCAAGCGAGGGCTTCCCCCGGGGAAAAACTGTTTTTT. Its protein is CASSQARASPGEKLFF.

V is TRBV19 and J is TRBJ1-2; D unclear. The CDR3 spans 17 residues. Germline CDR1 reads LNHDA; CDR2 reads SQIVND (reference sequence). Trimming removed 3 bases from V and 0 bases from J, with 17 bases in between. CDR3 coding DNA: TGTGCCAGTAGTATTTTTAGTGGGCCAGTTACTAACTATGGCTACACCTTC. Encoded protein: CASSIFSGPVTNYGYTF.

The genes are TRBV19 and TRBJ1-5; possibly TRBD1 for D (5 bases). V lost 3 bases and J 7 bases, leaving 13 bases between the germline ends. The germline V gene has CDR1 LNHDA and CDR2 SQIVND (reference sequence). This CDR3 has 14 residues. The CDR3 loop reads CASSILGAGQPQHF. The CDR3 DNA reads TGTGCCAGTAGTATTCTGGGCGCAGGGCAGCCCCAGCATTTT.

This clone appeared a few times. At one end the junction does not follow the germline gene, possibly because of a read error. The chain recombines TRBV30 with TRBJ1-5; no clear D. Germline lookup yields CDR1 GTSNPN and CDR2 SVGIG (reference sequence). The CDR3 is 13 residues long. The CDR3 bases are TGTGCCTGGAGTGGTCATAGCAATCAGCCCCAGAATTTT. It codes for CAWSGHSNQPQNF.

This clone was observed a handful of times. The chain employs TRBV11-2 and TRBJ2-5; D is undetermined. V was pared by 2 bases and J by 8 bases, with 6 bases between. Germline CDR1 and CDR2: SGHAT and FQNNGV. CDR3 length: 11 residues. The CDR3 DNA reads TGTGCCAGCAGCTTATCCCTAACCCAGTACTTC. It encodes CASSLSLTQYF.

The chain carries TRBV7-9 and TRBJ1-6, with D perhaps TRBD1 (5 bases). Germline-derived CDR1 and CDR2 are SEHNR and FQNEAQ (reference sequence). V lost 1 base to trimming and J lost 7 bases, with 14 bases between them. The length of the CDR3 is 16 residues. In DNA, the CDR3 is TGTGCCAGCAGCTTAGAAGGGGTTTTTAAGAATTCACCCCTCCACTTT. Translating gives CASSLEGVFKNSPLHF.

This clone was counted between two and nine times. This chain connects TRBV7-2 to TRBJ2-7; possible D gene TRBD1, 6 bases. The V gene's germline CDR1 is SGHTA and CDR2 FQGNSA. The CDR3 runs to 14 residues. V lost 4 bases to trimming and J lost 2 bases, with 12 bases between them. This CDR3 is CASSSGDTAYEQYF. CDR3 DNA: TGTGCCAGCAGCTCCGGGGACACGGCCTACGAGCAGTACTTC.

This chain joins TRBV5-4 and TRBJ1-4, with 7 bases aligning to TRBD1. CDR3 size: 15 residues. Germline V gene lookup returns CDR1 SGHNT and CDR2 YYREEE (reference sequence). Germline trimming cut 0 bases from V and 4 bases from J; bases unmatched to any gene: 3. CDR3 coding DNA: TGTGCCAGCAGCTTGGGTACAGGGGATAATGAAAAACTGTTTTTT. Amino acid sequence: CASSLGTGDNEKLFF.

The genes are TRBV19 and TRBJ1-6, with unresolved D. Germline V gene lookup returns CDR1 LNHDA and CDR2 SQIVND (reference sequence). The CDR3 runs to 13 residues. The V end was cut by 0 bases, the J end by 12 bases, with 9 bases between. CDR3 nucleotide sequence: TGTGCCAGTAGTATAGATCGGTATCGACCCCTCCACTTT. This gives the protein CASSIDRYRPLHF. The full variable domain, in which reference TRBV19 and TRBJ1-6 provide the parts outside the CDR3, is DGGITQSPKYLFRKEGQNVTLSCEQNLNHDAMYWYRQDPGQGLRLIYYSQIVNDFQKGDIAEGYSVSREKKESFPLTVTSAQKNPTAFYLCASSIDRYRPLHFGNGTRLTVT.

This clone was counted between two and nine times. The chain uses TRBV6-1 and TRBJ2-2, with D tentatively TRBD2 (6 bases). V lost 4 bases to trimming and J lost 3 bases, with 15 bases between them. Germline V gene data show CDR1 as MNHNS and CDR2 as SASEGT. The CDR3 has 16 amino acids. The CDR3: CASSVWPGVDTGELFF. In DNA, the CDR3 is TGTGCCAGCAGTGTGTGGCCGGGGGTGGACACCGGGGAGCTGTTTTTT.

This chain connects TRBV5-4 to TRBJ1-2; 11 bases line up with TRBD1. J gave up 8 bases and V 0 bases, and 3 bases lay outside the gene matches. The germline V gene has CDR1 SGHNT and CDR2 YYREEE (reference sequence). The CDR3 loop spans 14 amino acids. CDR3 in amino acids: CASSLAGTGGGYTF. The CDR3 DNA is TGTGCCAGCAGCTTGGCCGGGACAGGGGGAGGCTACACCTTC.

This clone was seen only a few times. This chain connects TRBV25-1 to TRBJ2-5; 10 bases are a match to TRBD2. This CDR3 has 14 residues. Germline-derived CDR1 and CDR2 are MGHDK and SYGVNS. The V gene end was trimmed by 8 bases and the J gene end by 3 bases; junction bases not matched to a gene: 6. CDR3 DNA: TGTGCCAGCGCCGGGACTAGCGTAAAAGAGACCCAGTACTTC. Encoded protein: CASAGTSVKETQYF.

V and J are TRBV4-2 and TRBJ2-3; 9 positions match TRBD1. CDR3 length: 15 amino acids. Germline trimming cut 3 bases from V and 4 bases from J; bases unmatched to any gene: 5. Germline CDR1 reads LGHNA; CDR2 reads YNFKEQ. In DNA form, the CDR3 reads TGTGCCAGCAGCCAGGGGACAGGGCGGCCAGATACGCAGTATTTT. This codes for CASSQGTGRPDTQYF.

V gene TRBV30 combines with J gene TRBJ2-5; D is possibly TRBD1 (6 bases). The DNA end lines up better with TRBJ2-7; the J call may be wrong. CDR3 length: 14 amino acids. In germline, CDR1 is GTSNPN, CDR2 SVGIG (reference sequence). For the CDR3, the DNA is TGTGCCTGGAGTAGGCAGGGGTCTTCCTACGAGCAGTACTTC. Its protein is CAWSRQGSSYEQYF.

V usage is TRBV7-9 and J usage is TRBJ1-6; D remains ambiguous. CDR3 length: 15 residues. The germline V gene encodes CDR1 SEHNR and CDR2 FQNEAQ (reference sequence). V lost 1 base and J lost 10, with 14 bases in between. In DNA form, the CDR3 reads TGTGCCAGCAGCTTAGACACGGGGTCGAGGTCACCCCTCCACTTT. It translates to CASSLDTGSRSPLHF.

The V and J genes are TRBV6-4 and TRBJ1-5, with D tentatively TRBD1 (5 bases). Germline CDR1 and CDR2: MRHNA and SNTAGT. Trimming stripped 7 bases from V and 5 bases from J, with 18 bases between. The CDR3 sequence is 15 residues long. The CDR3 coding sequence is TGTGCCAGCATAAGACCCCAGGGAAGGGATCAGCCCCAGCATTTT. Translating gives CASIRPQGRDQPQHF.

This chain links TRBV19 with TRBJ2-7, with 7 bases matching TRBD1. This CDR3 contains 16 residues. Germline V gives CDR1 LNHDA, CDR2 SQIVND (reference sequence). V lost 6 bases to trimming and J lost 3 bases; unmatched junction nucleotides: 14. The CDR3 nucleotides are TGTGCCAGTAGGACCTCCGTTTGGGACAGTTACTACGAGCAGTACTTC. It translates to CASRTSVWDSYYEQYF.

This clone was detected a few times. This rearrangement joins TRBV7-8 to TRBJ1-2, with D unresolved. The CDR3 is 14 amino acids. Germline CDR1 SGHVS, CDR2 FQNEAQ. V was clipped by 5 bases and J by 2 bases, with 12 bases between them. CDR3 sequence (DNA): TGTGCCAGCAGCCCTGAGGGAGACAACTATGGCTACACCTTC. This codes for CASSPEGDNYGYTF.

The chain combines TRBV5-4 with TRBJ2-7; D may be TRBD1 (6 bases). V dropped 0 bases and J dropped 4 bases, with 11 bases sitting between them. The V gene's germline CDR1 is SGHNT and CDR2 YYREEE (reference sequence). The CDR3 length is 14 residues. The CDR3 region has the DNA TGTGCCAGCAGCTTGGGCGGGCAGGGGTACGAGCAGTACTTC. It codes for CASSLGGQGYEQYF. Drawing the rest from reference TRBV5-4 and TRBJ2-7, the complete variable domain is ETGVTQSPTHLIKTRGQQVTLRCSSQSGHNTVSWYQQALGQGPQFIFQYYREEENGRGNFPPRFSGLQFPNYSSELNVNALELDDSALYLCASSLGGQGYEQYFGPGTRLTVT.

The chain recombines TRBV7-8 with TRBJ2-3, with TRBD1 identical over 8 bases. The ends lost 3 bases at V and 2 bases at J; junction bases unmatched: 10. The CDR3 has 17 residues. Germline V gene data show CDR1 as SGHVS and CDR2 as FQNEAQ. The CDR3 loop is CASSFSGGTGLTDTQYF. Here the CDR3 DNA reads TGTGCCAGCAGCTTTTCGGGCGGGACAGGTCTCACAGATACGCAGTATTTT. The full variable domain, rest sourced from reference TRBV7-8 and TRBJ2-3, is GAGVSQSPRYKVAKRGQDVALRCDPISGHVSLFWYQQALGQGPEFLTYFQNEAQLDKSGLPSDRFFAERPEGSVSTLKIQRTQQEDSAVYLCASSFSGGTGLTDTQYFGPGTRLTVL.

This clone was seen only once. V gene TRBV19 combines with J gene TRBJ2-1; possible D gene TRBD2, 7 bases. This CDR3 is built from 15 residues. CDR1 and CDR2 (germline): LNHDA, SQIVND (reference sequence). With 11 bases removed from V and 7 bases from J, the gap between germline ends came to 24 bases. The CDR3: CASRGSAGARNEQFF. In nucleotides, the CDR3 is TGTGCCTCAAGGGGGAGCGCGGGGGCCAGAAATGAGCAGTTCTTC.

The chain employs TRBV7-2 and TRBJ2-1; the match to TRBD2 covers 11 bases. The trim removed 0 bases at V and 8 bases at J, leaving 6 bases unmatched. CDR1 is SGHTA, CDR2 FQGNSA, per germline. This CDR3 spans 16 amino acids. The CDR3 DNA is TGTGCCAGCAGCTTAGCGCAATTAGCGGGGGGGGATGAGCAGTTCTTC. Protein product: CASSLAQLAGGDEQFF.